This TCR beta chain came from a study of shared clonotypes between healthy human individuals. Study conclusions and caveats: Across subsets, estimated richness was generally greater for naive than for memory populations. Unshared clonotypes carried lower generation probabilities than those common to all four donors.

As regards this clone: The antigen is undetermined.

Donors were Caucasian adults residing in Nashville, Tennessee, USA. As handled by the study authors: Filtering differed for immunoSEQ, which gave only junction sequences without quality scores. This table comes from immunoSEQ multiplex PCR, and its TCRdb copy is limited to in-frame clones, with some not included. The D gene and trimming were derived from the DNA, and the V and J assignments and clone size from that table. In the table there are about 2.4 million clones, more than 90% of which are singletons. CDR3 length equals 13 residues. Trimming pared 3 bases from V and 1 base from J, leaving 6 bases between. Germline V gene data show CDR1 as GTSNPN and CDR2 as SVGIG (reference sequence).

The sequence was obtained from a man younger than 35 in good health. Sequencing was carried out using naive CD4+ T cells sorted from blood. The subset here: CD45RA+ positively selected. The chain has TRBV30 and TRBJ2-2; no clear D gene. CDR3 coding DNA: TGTGCCTGGAGGGGGATGAACACCGGGGAGCTGTTTTTT. Its translation is CAWRGMNTGELFF.